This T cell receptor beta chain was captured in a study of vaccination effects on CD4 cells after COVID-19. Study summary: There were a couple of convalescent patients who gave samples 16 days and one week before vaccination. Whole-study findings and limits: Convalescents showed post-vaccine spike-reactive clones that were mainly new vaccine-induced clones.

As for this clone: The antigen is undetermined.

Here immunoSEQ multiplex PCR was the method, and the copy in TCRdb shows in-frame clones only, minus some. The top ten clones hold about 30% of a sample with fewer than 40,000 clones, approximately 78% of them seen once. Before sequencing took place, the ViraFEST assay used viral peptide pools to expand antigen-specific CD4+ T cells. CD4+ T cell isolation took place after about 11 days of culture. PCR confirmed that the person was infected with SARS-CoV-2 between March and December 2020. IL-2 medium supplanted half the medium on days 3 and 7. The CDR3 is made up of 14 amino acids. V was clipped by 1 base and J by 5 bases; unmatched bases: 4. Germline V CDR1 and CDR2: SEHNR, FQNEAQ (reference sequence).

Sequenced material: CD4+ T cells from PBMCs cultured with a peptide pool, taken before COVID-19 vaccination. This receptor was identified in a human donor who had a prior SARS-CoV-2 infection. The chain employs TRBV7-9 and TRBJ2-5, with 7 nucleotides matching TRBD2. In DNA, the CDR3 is TGTGCCAGCAGCTTAGTATTCGGGGGGGAGACCCAGTACTTC. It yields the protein CASSLVFGGETQYF.